The 20 T cell receptor beta chains below come from one sample, sequenced in a study of blood T cell repertoires in COVID-19. The repertoire was sequenced with immunoSEQ multiplex PCR; TCRdb's copy has only in-frame clones and lacks some. The sample has some 200,000 clones; about 88% are singletons. Sample: peripheral blood. Receptors were obtained from a man over 45 with COVID-19, enrolled during active disease.

The rearrangement links TRBV25-1 to TRBJ1-1, with TRBD1 as a possible D gene (6 bases). CDR1 and CDR2 from the germline V gene are MGHDK and SYGVNS. The length of the CDR3 is 16 residues. The V end lost 6 bases, the J end lost 0 bases, and 17 bases lay between the germline ends. CDR3 sequence reads: CASRPGHFNMNTEAFF. CDR3 nucleotide sequence: TGTGCCAGCAGGCCGGGACACTTTAACATGAACACTGAAGCTTTCTTT.

This clone came up a few times. The gene calls are TRBV12-3 or TRBV12-4 and TRBJ2-5; no reliable D call. This CDR3 is 11 amino acids long. V was pared by 4 bases and J by 5 bases, with 5 bases between. The CDR3 nucleotides read TGTGCCAGCAGTTCGCGGGAGACCCAGTACTTC. Its translation is CASSSRETQYF.

Turning to this clone: Other nucleotide sequences in the sample specify the same CDR3. The chain uses TRBV10-3 and TRBJ2-7, with D perhaps matching TRBD2 (6 bases). Germline assignment: CDR1 ENHRY and CDR2 SYGVKD. This CDR3 has 12 residues. V lost 4 bases and J 4 bases, leaving 8 bases between the germline ends. The CDR3 here is CAISGRGYEQYF. The DNA for the CDR3 is TGTGCCATCAGTGGGAGGGGTTACGAGCAGTACTTC.

The CDR3 region has the DNA TGTGCCAGCAGCTTGGGGCAGGGCAGGGGCACAGATACGCAGTATTTT. It specifies CASSLGQGRGTDTQYF. The rearrangement uses TRBV5-4 and TRBJ2-3; perhaps TRBD1 as D (5 bases). V was shortened by 0 bases and J by 1 base, with 12 bases between the two germline ends. From germline, CDR1 is SGHNT and CDR2 YYREEE (reference sequence). The CDR3 spans 16 residues. Full variable domain (remainder filled in from reference TRBV5-4 and TRBJ2-3): ETGVTQSPTHLIKTRGQQVTLRCSSQSGHNTVSWYQQALGQGPQFIFQYYREEENGRGNFPPRFSGLQFPNYSSELNVNALELDDSALYLCASSLGQGRGTDTQYFGPGTRLTVL.

This CDR3 is CASSADLGTGRRIEQYF. The CDR3 bases are TGTGCCAGCAGTGCCGATCTAGGGACAGGGAGGAGGATCGAGCAGTACTTC. This rearrangement joins TRBV28 to TRBJ2-7, with 9 bases fitting TRBD1. Germline lookup yields CDR1 MDHEN and CDR2 SYDVKM. V was clipped by 5 bases and J by 6 bases; unmatched bases: 17. CDR3 length: 17 residues.

The chain recombines TRBV30 with TRBJ1-2; 10 bases line up with TRBD1. This CDR3 has 13 amino acids. V shed 2 bases, J shed 4 bases, and the junction held 1 base outside the gene matches. The germline V gene encodes CDR1 GTSNPN and CDR2 SVGIG (reference sequence). In DNA form, the CDR3 reads TGTGCCTGGAGTCGGGACAGGGGCTATGGCTACACCTTC. Amino acids: CAWSRDRGYGYTF.

The chain couples TRBV28 to TRBJ1-2, with TRBD1 identical over 9 bases. The germline V gene has CDR1 MDHEN and CDR2 SYDVKM. The trim removed 7 bases at V and 6 bases at J, leaving 9 bases unmatched. CDR3 size: 14 residues. The CDR3 nucleotides read TGTGCCAGCACCAAACGTAGGACAGGGGATGGCTACACCTTC. Amino acids: CASTKRRTGDGYTF.

The chain carries TRBV18 and TRBJ2-5; D is possibly TRBD1 (6 bases). CDR1 and CDR2 (germline): KGHSH, LQKENI. V was shortened by 3 bases and J by 4 bases, with 9 bases between the two germline ends. There are 13 residues in the CDR3. The CDR3 sequence is CASSPRGTETQYF. CDR3 nucleotide sequence: TGTGCCAGCTCACCGAGGGGGACAGAGACCCAGTACTTC. Supplemented by reference TRBV18 and TRBJ2-5, the full variable domain reads NAGVMQNPRHLVRRRGQEARLRCSPMKGHSHVYWYRQLPEEGLKFMVYLQKENIIDESGMPKERFSAEFPKEGPSILRIQQVVRGDSAAYFCASSPRGTETQYFGPGTRLLVL.

The chain joins TRBV19 to TRBJ2-1, with D possibly TRBD2 on 6 matching bases. The CDR3 totals 14 residues. Trimming pared 8 bases from V and 4 bases from J, leaving 15 bases between. Germline CDR1 and CDR2: LNHDA and SQIVND (reference sequence). CDR3 coding DNA: TGTGCCAGTCAGACTAGAGTCGGGTACAATGAGCAGTTCTTC. Amino acid sequence: CASQTRVGYNEQFF.

The chain combines TRBV6-2 or TRBV6-3 with TRBJ2-1, with 10 bases identical to TRBD2. The CDR3 has 15 residues. Losses at the gene ends were 5 bases for V and 6 bases for J; bases not matched to a gene: 7. Per germline, CDR1 MNHEY and CDR2 SVGEGT. The DNA of the CDR3 is TGTGCCAGCAGTCTAAGCGGGGGGGCCATCAATGAGCAGTTCTTC. Its translation: CASSLSGGAINEQFF.

The J gene is TRBJ1-5, the V gene TRBV19; TRBD1 might be the D (5 bases). V lost 9 bases and J 0 bases, leaving 15 bases between the germline ends. The germline gives CDR1 LNHDA, CDR2 SQIVND (reference sequence). This CDR3 region has 15 residues. CDR3 region: CASTRTLYSNQPQHF. CDR3 coding DNA: TGTGCCAGCACGCGGACACTTTATAGCAATCAGCCCCAGCATTTT.

The J gene is TRBJ1-2, the V gene TRBV10-3; D remains unclear. Trimming removed 1 base at V and 8 bases at J, with 8 bases between. The CDR3 extends over 12 amino acids. Germline assignment: CDR1 ENHRY and CDR2 SYGVKD. CDR3: CAISEWASGYTF. CDR3 coding DNA: TGTGCCATCAGTGAGTGGGCGAGCGGCTACACCTTC.

V is TRBV30 and J is TRBJ1-6; D not certain. The CDR3 is 16 residues long. Trimming shortened V by 4 bases and J by 12 bases, and 25 bases separated the two germline ends. From germline, CDR1 is GTSNPN and CDR2 SVGIG (reference sequence). The CDR3 sequence is CAWKQTLTLPHLPLHF. The CDR3 nucleotides read TGTGCCTGGAAACAGACCCTTACCCTACCACATCTACCCCTCCACTTT.

The gene calls are TRBV24-1 and TRBJ1-5; no reliable D call. V lost 5 bases and J lost 0, with 7 bases in between. The CDR3 is 14 amino acids. Germline V gene sequence: CDR1 KGHDR, CDR2 SFDVKD. This CDR3 is CATSAEYSNQPQHF. Written as DNA, the CDR3 is TGTGCCACCAGTGCAGAATATAGCAATCAGCCCCAGCATTTT.

CDR3 loop: CASSSVAGAYEQYF. The CDR3 nucleotides read TGTGCCAGCAGTTCGGTGGCGGGGGCCTACGAGCAGTACTTC. The chain carries TRBV25-1 and TRBJ2-7; 7 nucleotides line up with TRBD2. Per germline, CDR1 MGHDK and CDR2 SYGVNS. V gave up 5 bases and J gave up 2 bases; unmatched junction bases: 6. The CDR3 contains 14 residues.

The rearrangement links TRBV7-8 to TRBJ1-5, with a weak D call TRBD1 (6 bases). CDR3 length equals 15 residues. In germline, CDR1 is SGHVS, CDR2 FQNEAQ. Deletions cut 4 bases from V and 8 bases from J, with 18 bases between. The CDR3 is CASSSMGSNREPQHF. In nucleotides, the CDR3 is TGTGCCAGCAGCTCGATGGGGAGTAACAGGGAGCCCCAGCATTTT.

V gene TRBV14 combines with J gene TRBJ2-2, with D possibly being TRBD1 (5 bases). The V end lost 0 bases, the J end lost 3 bases, and 14 bases lay between the germline ends. Germline CDR1 is SGHDN and CDR2 is FVKESK. The CDR3 has 17 amino acids. The CDR3 loop is CASSQDSQGLYTGELFF. The CDR3 DNA is TGTGCCAGCAGCCAAGATAGTCAGGGTTTATACACCGGGGAGCTGTTTTTT.

This clone was recorded a few times. The chain has TRBV3-1 (or the pseudogene TRBV3-2) and TRBJ2-1; perhaps TRBD1 as D (7 bases). The V gene lost 4 bases and the J gene lost 3 bases, with 13 bases spanning the gap. This CDR3 spans 15 amino acids. CDR1 and CDR2 from the germline V gene are LGHDT and YNNKEL (reference sequence). CDR3 coding DNA: TGTGCCAGCAGCCGACAGGGAGGTTTCTACAATGAGCAGTTCTTC. This encodes CASSRQGGFYNEQFF.

In this sample, this clone turned up once. The chain carries TRBV9 and TRBJ2-7, with 16 bases fitting TRBD2. The CDR3 runs 19 residues. With 0 bases clipped from V and 0 bases from J, the junction kept 6 bases outside the gene matches. Germline CDR1 and CDR2: SGDLS and YYNGEE. In DNA form, the CDR3 reads TGTGCCAGCAGCGTAGGAATGGGACTAGCGGGAGGGCCCTCCTACGAGCAGTACTTC. This sequence encodes CASSVGMGLAGGPSYEQYF.

V is TRBV28 and J is TRBJ2-2; D gene unclear. The CDR3 is 14 residues long. Trimming stripped 2 bases from V and 3 bases from J, with 7 bases between. The germline V gene encodes CDR1 MDHEN and CDR2 SYDVKM. CDR3 sequence: CASSLVSDTGELFF. The CDR3 coding sequence is TGTGCCAGCAGTTTAGTCAGTGACACCGGGGAGCTGTTTTTT.